The sequence of this T cell receptor beta chain was determined in a study of OX40 agonist ivuxolimab in advanced cancers. Study observations and caveats: Researchers report that CD8+ T cells had, on average, more expanded clones than CD4+. Expanded peripheral T cell antigen specificity was not determined.

Individuals having autoimmune disease history or systemic immunosuppression were not enrolled. The CDR3 runs 15 residues. The V gene lost 11 bases and the J gene lost 5 bases, with 23 bases spanning the gap. Germline loops: CDR1 LNHDA, CDR2 SQIVND (reference sequence). This clone was seen once. The antigen is undetermined. Repertoires were generated with immunoSEQ multiplex PCR, while TCRdb's copy carries only in-frame clones and drops some. The table includes roughly 40,000 clones, 90% detected once. The input for sequencing was CD4+ or CD8+ T cells sorted from blood, taken in a trial of the OX40 agonist ivuxolimab. The TCR comes from an adult with an advanced solid tumor such as melanoma, head and neck, liver or kidney cancer. The V gene is TRBV19, the J gene TRBJ2-3, with D tentatively TRBD1 or TRBD2 (6 bases each). Here the CDR3 DNA reads TGTGCCTCCGGAGGGGGGTCCCTAAAGGGAGATACGCAGTATTTT. Translated: CASGGGSLKGDTQYF.